This TCR beta chain was sequenced in a study of radiation and T cells in renal cell carcinoma. Produced via immunoSEQ multiplex PCR; TCRdb's table is partial and in-frame only. The data hold over 8,000 clones, with over 60% observed a single time. The CDR3 totals 15 residues. Germline CDR1 and CDR2: GTSNPN and SVGIG (reference sequence). With 1 base removed from V and 5 bases from J, the gap between germline ends came to 17 bases. Treatment meaning: treatment-naive control, cytoreductive nephrectomy. Overall study findings and caveats: Dominant CDR3 motifs occupied more repertoire in irradiated than control tumors.

Remarks on this clone: Its antigen is unknown.

Sample: tumor tissue, taken from a patient whose treatment was nephrectomy without radiotherapy. The TCR comes from a man aged 55-75 years with renal cell carcinoma. The V call is TRBV30, the J call TRBJ2-5; D unresolved. In DNA form, the CDR3 reads TGTGCCTGGAGTGCCCACCGAGGTAGTCGGGAGACCCAGTACTTC. Translation: CAWSAHRGSRETQYF.